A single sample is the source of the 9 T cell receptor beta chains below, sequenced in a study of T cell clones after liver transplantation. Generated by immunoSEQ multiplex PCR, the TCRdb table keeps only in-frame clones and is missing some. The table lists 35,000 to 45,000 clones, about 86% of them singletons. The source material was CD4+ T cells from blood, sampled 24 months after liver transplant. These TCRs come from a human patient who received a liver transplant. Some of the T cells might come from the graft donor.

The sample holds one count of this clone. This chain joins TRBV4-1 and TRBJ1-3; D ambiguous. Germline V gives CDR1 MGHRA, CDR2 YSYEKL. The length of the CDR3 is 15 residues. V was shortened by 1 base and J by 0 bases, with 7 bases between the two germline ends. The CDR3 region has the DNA TGCGCCAGCAGCCAAGCAGCTAGCTCTGGAAACACCATATATTTT. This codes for CASSQAASSGNTIYF.

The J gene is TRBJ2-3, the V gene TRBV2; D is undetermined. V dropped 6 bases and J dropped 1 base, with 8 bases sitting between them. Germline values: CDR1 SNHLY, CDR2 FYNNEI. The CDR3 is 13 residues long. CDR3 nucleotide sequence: TGTGCCAGCAGCTTGACTGGCACAGATACGCAGTATTTT. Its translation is CASSLTGTDTQYF.

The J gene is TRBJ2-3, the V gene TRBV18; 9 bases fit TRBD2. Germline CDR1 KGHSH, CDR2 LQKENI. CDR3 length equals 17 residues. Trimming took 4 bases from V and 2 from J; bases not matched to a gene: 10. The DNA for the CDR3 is TGTGCCAGCTCACTCACGGTTATAGCGGGAGCCACAGATACGCAGTATTTT. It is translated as CASSLTVIAGATDTQYF.

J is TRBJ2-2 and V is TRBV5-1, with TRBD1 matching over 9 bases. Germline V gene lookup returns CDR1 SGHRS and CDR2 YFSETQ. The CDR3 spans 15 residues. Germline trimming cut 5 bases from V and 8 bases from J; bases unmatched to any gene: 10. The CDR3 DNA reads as TGCGCCAGCAGGGGACAGGGAATTGCATTAGGGGAGCTGTTTTTT. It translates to CASRGQGIALGELFF.

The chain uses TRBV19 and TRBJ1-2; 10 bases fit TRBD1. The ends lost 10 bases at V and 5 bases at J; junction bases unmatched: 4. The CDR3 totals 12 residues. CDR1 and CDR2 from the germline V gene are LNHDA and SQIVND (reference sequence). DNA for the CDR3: TGTGCCACCGGGGACAGGGGTTATGGCTACACCTTC. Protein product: CATGDRGYGYTF.

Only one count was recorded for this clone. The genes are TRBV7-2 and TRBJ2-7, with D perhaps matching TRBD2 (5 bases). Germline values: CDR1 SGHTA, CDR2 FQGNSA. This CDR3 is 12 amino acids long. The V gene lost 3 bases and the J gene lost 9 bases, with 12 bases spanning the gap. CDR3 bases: TGTGCCAGCAGCTTGGAGGCGGGTGGGCAGTACTTC. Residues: CASSLEAGGQYF.

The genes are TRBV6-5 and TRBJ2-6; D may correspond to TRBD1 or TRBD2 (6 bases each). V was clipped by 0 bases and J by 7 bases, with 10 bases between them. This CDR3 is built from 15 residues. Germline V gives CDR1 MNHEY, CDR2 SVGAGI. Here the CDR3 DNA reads TGTGCCAGCAGTTACTCGAAGGGGGGAGCCAACGTCCTGACTTTC. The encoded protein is CASSYSKGGANVLTF.

Here the CDR3 reads CSVEYLTNEQYF. The CDR3 DNA reads TGCAGCGTTGAATACTTGACTAACGAGCAGTACTTC. The V and J genes are TRBV29-1 and TRBJ2-7, with D possibly TRBD2 on 5 matching bases. The CDR3 is made up of 12 amino acids. Trimming shortened V by 2 bases and J by 5 bases, and 10 bases separated the two germline ends. The germline V gene has CDR1 SQVTM and CDR2 ANQGSEA.

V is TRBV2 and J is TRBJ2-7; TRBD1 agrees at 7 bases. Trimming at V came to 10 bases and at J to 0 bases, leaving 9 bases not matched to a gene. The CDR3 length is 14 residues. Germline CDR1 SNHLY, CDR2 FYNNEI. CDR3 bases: TGTGCCACGGGGCAGAACAGGGGCTCCTACGAGCAGTACTTC. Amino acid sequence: CATGQNRGSYEQYF.